The present T cell receptor (beta chain) was sequenced within a study of shared clonotypes between healthy human individuals. CD45RO-negative, CCR7-positively selected cells formed the naive CD8 fraction, excluding terminally differentiated effector memory CD45RA+ cells. Approximately 210 ng DNA, around 30,000 T cell genomes, went into each sorted-subset replicate PCR. Generated by immunoSEQ multiplex PCR, the TCRdb table keeps only in-frame clones and is missing some. The sample lists millions of clones; approximately 94% were seen once. V gave up 7 bases and J gave up 5 bases, with 18 bases separating them. In germline, CDR1 is LNHNV, CDR2 YYDKDF (reference sequence). This CDR3 region has 15 residues.

This sequence joins TRBV15 and TRBJ1-5; D is possibly TRBD1 (6 bases). The sample was naive CD8+ T cells sorted from blood. The TCR was taken from a young man in good health. The CDR3 DNA is TGTGCCACCAAGCCGCATAGGGGGGGTGATCAGCCCCAGCATTTT. Translation gives CATKPHRGGDQPQHF.